This T cell receptor (beta chain) was obtained from a study of shared clonotypes between healthy human individuals. Looked up from germline, CDR1 is MDHEN and CDR2 is SYDVKM. The CDR3 is 14 amino acids. V trimming: 6 bases; J trimming: 2 bases; junction bases outside the gene matches: 4. Data came from immunoSEQ multiplex PCR; TCRdb stores just in-frame clones and leaves some out. The table shows about 2.5 million clones, with around 93% occurring only once. Details on this clone: This sample also contains other DNA sequences that code for the same CDR3.

All of the donors resided in Nashville, Tennessee, and each was a Caucasian adult. The sequencing sample was made of naive CD4+ T cells from PBMCs. Subset: CD45RA+ positively selected. This TCR was sampled from a man younger than 35 in good health. Some clones in this sample may be carry-over from other donors' samples. This sequence joins TRBV28 and TRBJ1-5, with 7 bases that match TRBD1. CDR3 sequence (DNA): TGTGCCAGCAGCCTTGGACAGGGCAATCAGCCCCAGCATTTT. It translates to CASSLGQGNQPQHF.